Described below is a single TCR beta chain sequence and its context. Its cognate antigen is unknown. This sample is part of a study of cytomegalovirus exposure and HLA in healthy donors. Study results and limitations: About 150 TCR beta chains were listed as cytomegalovirus-associated.

This PCR relied on a set of 60 Vbeta primers and 13 Jbeta primers. Clones were read by immunoSEQ multiplex PCR, and TCRdb kept only the in-frame ones, dropping some. This sample has 150,000 to 200,000 clones; around 87% occur once, and the top ten carry approximately 1.7%. Germline trimming cut 4 bases from V and 4 bases from J; bases unmatched to any gene: 11. Germline V gives CDR1 SGHNT, CDR2 YYREEE (reference sequence). This CDR3 spans 16 amino acids. Sequenced material: PBMCs. This sequence originates from a woman aged 18 to 35 in good health and CMV-seronegative. This chain joins TRBV5-4 and TRBJ2-5; 9 nucleotides line up with TRBD2. Here the CDR3 reads CASSGGAGGGRETQYF. The CDR3 DNA reads as TGTGCCAGCAGCGGGGGAGCGGGAGGAGGACGAGAGACCCAGTACTTC.